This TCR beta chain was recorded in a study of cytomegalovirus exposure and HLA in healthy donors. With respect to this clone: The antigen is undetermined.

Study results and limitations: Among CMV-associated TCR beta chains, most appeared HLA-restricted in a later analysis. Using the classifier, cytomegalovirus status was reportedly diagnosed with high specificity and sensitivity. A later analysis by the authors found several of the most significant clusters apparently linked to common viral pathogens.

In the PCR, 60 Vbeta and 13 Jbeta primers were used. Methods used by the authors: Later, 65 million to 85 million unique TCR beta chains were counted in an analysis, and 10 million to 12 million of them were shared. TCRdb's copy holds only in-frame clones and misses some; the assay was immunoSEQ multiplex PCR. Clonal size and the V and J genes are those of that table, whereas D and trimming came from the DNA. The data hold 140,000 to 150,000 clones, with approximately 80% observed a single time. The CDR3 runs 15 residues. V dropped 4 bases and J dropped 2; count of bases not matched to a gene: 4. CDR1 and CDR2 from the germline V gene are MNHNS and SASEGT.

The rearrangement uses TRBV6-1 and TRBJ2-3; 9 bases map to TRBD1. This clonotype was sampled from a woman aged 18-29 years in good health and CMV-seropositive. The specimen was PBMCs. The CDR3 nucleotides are TGTGCCAGCAGTGCAGGACAGGGGTTCACAGATACGCAGTATTTT. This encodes CASSAGQGFTDTQYF.